The present TCR beta chain was sequenced within a study of T cells in Graves' hyperthyroidism and ophthalmopathy (dated by TCRdb to about 2019). Study-level background: To identify TCR V-J signatures that set the groups apart, the researchers used a discovery cohort of 90 to 100 patients, made up of approximately 43 with Graves' ophthalmopathy and some 60 with stable Graves' hyperthyroidism. Whether ophthalmopathy could be predicted prospectively was tested in an independent validation cohort made up of under 20 hyperthyroidism patients plus 17 patients who later progressed to ophthalmopathy. After blood sampling, hyperthyroidism patients were treated with methimazole at a starting dose of 30 mg daily, and ophthalmopathy patients were treated with high-dose intravenous methylprednisolone. The paper describes TCR Vbeta CDR3 sequencing of 120 to 150 peripheral blood samples, made up of some 40 ophthalmopathy patients, more than 70 hyperthyroidism patients and about 17 progressor patients. The 100 or so discovery patients were divided at random into training and test sets in a 7:3 ratio. In several Graves' hyperthyroidism patients, the study also compared T-cell repertoires from thyroid tissue with T-cell repertoires from blood. The research as a whole found: No statistical method was used to fix the sample size in advance, and group allocation was not hidden from the investigators. In validation, progression to ophthalmopathy was predicted by the model with around 71% sensitivity and under 85% specificity, a median of 6.5 months before onset. Ophthalmopathy was separated from stable hyperthyroidism by a 13 V-J signature model, with approximately 90% sensitivity and roughly 81% specificity obtained in cross-validation and 80%/75% obtained in testing. Most expanded thyroid clonotypes (frequency above 0.001) were also detected in blood, suggesting blood repertoires may reflect thyroid immune responses.

From a lookup of the germline V gene, CDR1 and CDR2 are SGDLS and YYNGEE. Between the V and J ends, shortened by 4 bases and 2 bases respectively, the junction contains 13 bases. The CDR3 numbers 14 residues from cysteine through phenylalanine. The retained sequence is limited to the CDR3, 42 bases, with the frame set at the first base. Notes on this clonotype: Its binding antigen is unknown. Within one base of it there is no much larger clone, and no base qualities were kept.

Amplification of TCR beta CDR3 regions was carried out from RNA transcripts. The first round of RT-PCR for the TCR CDR3 was performed with the HTBI primer set and the Qiagen OneStep RT-PCR kit. Libraries were constructed in a second round of multiplex PCR, after which size selection and purification were performed. Libraries were sequenced paired-end with 100 bp reads on an Illumina HiSeq2000. On the authors' methods: SOAPnuke was used to process the raw data, with reads discarded if the reads contained adapters or uncalled bases, had a mean Phred below 15, or lacked an exact constant-primer or identifier match. COPE v1.2.5 was used to merge the high-quality paired reads, and each unique nucleotide sequence was defined as a clonotype. MiTCR v1.1 was used to align the clonotypes against IMGT TRBV, TRBD and TRBJ reference segments. The analysis was restricted to V-J combinations with a frequency above 0.0001, which together covered 99% to 99.2% of the repertoires. The TCS score was defined as F50 (clonal expansion) divided by E x V (chaos), with BLOSUM62-based TCRdist calculated between CDR3 peptides within each V-J. Welch's t-statistics and random forest reduced 450 to 600 V-J features to 10 to 15, which were used in a naive Bayes classifier (R e1071). The Morisita-Horn index was used to measure how similar the thyroid and blood repertoires were. TCRdb's own reprocessing of the public reads used fastp at Q25 and MiXCR and kept productive beta chains. Each record represents a unique CDR3 protein, reported with the most common genes and DNA among its rows. It is TCRdb's table, rather than the study itself, that gives the V and J calls and clone size. In this sample the table shows around 600,000 distinct CDR3 sequences, about 45% of which occur a single time. In total, the top ten clones hold about 7% of the sample.

Any patient with an uncontrolled infection, another autoimmune disease, pregnancy or lactation was excluded. Diagnoses relied on clinical symptoms, serum thyroxine and TRAb, thyroid ultrasound and orbital computed tomography. Total RNA was extracted using Trizol reagent, and RNA quality was assessed on an Agilent 2100 Bioanalyzer. The material sequenced was peripheral blood or thyroid tissue (not recorded which). This sequence originates from an adult man with Graves' disease, either hyperthyroidism or ophthalmopathy (not recorded which). The chain links TRBV9 with TRBJ2-7; the D gene identity is not certain. Here the CDR3 is given as CASSQVTNTYEQYF. The DNA reads as follows: TGTGCCAGCAGCCAAGTGACAAATACCTACGAGCAGTACTTC. Extended through the reference TRBV9 and TRBJ2-7 proteins, this CDR3 yields the full variable domain: DSGVTQTPKHLITATGQRVTLRCSPRSGDLSVYWYQQSLDQGLQFLIQYYNGEERAKGNILERFSAQQFPDLHSELNLSSLELGDSALYFCASSQVTNTYEQYFGPGTRLTVT.